The present T cell receptor beta chain was sequenced within a study of OX40 agonist ivuxolimab in advanced cancers. Researchers took blood at baseline, on cycle 4 day 1, and on cycle 7 day 1. CDR3 length: 15 amino acids. The V gene lost 1 base and the J gene lost 1 base, with 10 bases spanning the gap. CDR1 and CDR2 from the germline V gene are MDHEN and SYDVKM. The protocol was immunoSEQ multiplex PCR, while the TCRdb copy is restricted to in-frame clones and leaves out a portion. The sample yields some 66,000 clones, more than 75% seen once. The V and J genes are TRBV28 and TRBJ1-2; D is unclear. The TCR originated in an adult with an advanced solid tumor such as melanoma, head and neck, liver or kidney cancer. This specimen was CD4+ or CD8+ T cells sorted from blood, taken in a trial of the OX40 agonist ivuxolimab. The CDR3 loop reads CASSLLSSVNYGYTF. The DNA for the CDR3 is TGTGCCAGCAGTTTATTGTCCAGCGTTAACTATGGCTACACCTTC.